This TCR beta chain was sequenced for a study of blood T cell repertoires in COVID-19. Study as a whole: COVID-19 samples collected from the United States, Italy and Spain covered acute and convalescent phases. PBMCs, B-cell-depleted T cells, or T cells provided the cDNA or gDNA that made up the material.

TCRdb keeps only in-frame clones here, not all; method: immunoSEQ multiplex PCR. Of about 44,000 clones in the sample, 87% were seen once. Unmatched junction bases numbered 12, after V lost 5 bases and J lost 6 bases. CDR3 length: 16 residues. Looked up from germline, CDR1 is SGHAT and CDR2 is FQNNGV. This clone was counted a single time. The J gene is TRBJ2-4, the V gene TRBV11-2; 8 positions agree with TRBD1. The sequencing sample was made of peripheral blood. The TCR was taken from a woman aged 80 or older in a cohort sampled during active or convalescent COVID-19. The CDR3 loop reads CASSPGTGGLRNIQYF. For the CDR3, the DNA is TGTGCCAGCAGCCCCGGGACAGGCGGCCTGAGAAACATTCAGTACTTC. Full variable domain (outside the CDR3, taken from reference TRBV11-2 and TRBJ2-4): EAGVAQSPRYKIIEKRQSVAFWCNPISGHATLYWYQQILGQGPKLLIQFQNNGVVDDSQLPKDRFSAERLKGVDSTLKIQPAKLEDSAVYLCASSPGTGGLRNIQYFGAGTRLSVL.